This TCR beta chain was sequenced in a study of shared clonotypes between healthy human individuals. The V and J ends lost 6 bases and 5 bases respectively, with 14 bases between them. Looked up from germline, CDR1 is SGHAT and CDR2 is FQNNGV. CDR3 length: 13 residues. Sequencing used immunoSEQ multiplex PCR; TCRdb keeps in-frame clones, though not all of them. Seen here are about 1 million clones, about 70% observed once, and the top ten hold about 1.5%. The chain recombines TRBV11-2 with TRBJ2-7; TRBD2 might be the D (6 bases). This receptor was taken from a man younger than 35 in good health. Sequenced material: memory CD4+ T cells sorted from blood. Subset indicated: CD45RA-negative fraction. CDR3 DNA: TGTGCCAGCAGGAGTGCGGCGGGGAACGAGCAGTACTTC. The encoded protein is CASRSAAGNEQYF.